This paragraph covers one TCR beta chain sequence. This sample was taken from a study of blood T cell repertoires in COVID-19. Study at large: Samples representing acute and convalescent COVID-19 were sourced from the United States, Italy and Spain. T cells, B-cell-depleted T cells, or PBMCs provided the cDNA or gDNA that served as material.

Source study methods: Quantification of nucleated cells was approximated via reference gene primer amplification. The data were produced by immunoSEQ multiplex PCR, yet TCRdb's version contains in-frame clones alone and is incomplete. The V and J calls and clone size are taken from that table; D and trimming were inferred from the DNA. Of some 230,000 clones listed, around 84% are singletons. Germline-derived CDR1 and CDR2 are LNHDA and SQIVND (reference sequence). The CDR3 length is 14 residues. The V and J ends lost 5 bases and 4 bases respectively, with 11 bases between them. This TCR was recovered from a man aged 35-49 years with acute or convalescent COVID-19. Material: peripheral blood. V and J are TRBV19 and TRBJ2-2; tentatively, D is TRBD1 (6 bases). Here the CDR3 reads CASSWGQGTGELFF. DNA for the CDR3: TGTGCCAGTAGTTGGGGGCAGGGCACCGGGGAGCTGTTTTTT. The variable domain in full, with the rest retrieved from reference TRBV19 and TRBJ2-2, is DGGITQSPKYLFRKEGQNVTLSCEQNLNHDAMYWYRQDPGQGLRLIYYSQIVNDFQKGDIAEGYSVSREKKESFPLTVTSAQKNPTAFYLCASSWGQGTGELFFGEGSRLTVL.